The 15 T cell receptor beta chains below come from one sample, sequenced in a study of T cell changes during pregnancy in multiple sclerosis. This table comes from immunoSEQ multiplex PCR, and its TCRdb copy is limited to in-frame clones, with some not included. Of 45,000 to 70,000 clones in the sample, around nine tenths are singletons; the top ten hold 2.8%. The source material was peripheral blood, sampled in the third trimester of pregnancy. The source is a female donor in good health, enrolled as a control in a pregnancy study.

The chain is built from TRBV4-3 and TRBJ1-1; 8 positions match TRBD1. CDR1 LGHNA and CDR2 YSLEER come from the germline V gene. V was pared by 0 bases and J by 4 bases, with 7 bases of the junction left unmatched. CDR3 length equals 16 residues. CDR3 sequence reads: CASSQDRGRWGTEAFF. DNA for the CDR3: TGCGCCAGCAGCCAAGACAGGGGGCGGTGGGGCACTGAAGCTTTCTTT.

This chain connects TRBV6-1 to TRBJ1-5; TRBD1 might be the D (6 bases). The CDR3 is made up of 14 amino acids. Between the trimmed V and J ends, which lost 3 bases and 2 bases, there was a span of 8 bases. In germline, CDR1 is MNHNS, CDR2 SASEGT. The CDR3 protein is CASSDNRGNQPQHF. The CDR3, as DNA: TGTGCCAGCAGTGACAACAGGGGCAATCAGCCCCAGCATTTT.

The chain carries TRBV23-1 and TRBJ1-5, with no clear D. TRBV23-1 has ORF status, its function being uncertain. Trimming pared 6 bases from V and 2 bases from J, leaving 20 bases between. The CDR3 contains 17 residues. CDR3 region: CASSHIDQARGNQPQHF. The CDR3 DNA reads as TGCGCCAGCAGCCATATTGACCAAGCACGGGGCAATCAGCCCCAGCATTTT.

The V gene is TRBV19, the J gene TRBJ2-1; TRBD2 matches at 8 bases. Germline-derived CDR1 and CDR2 are LNHDA and SQIVND (reference sequence). The CDR3 runs to 16 residues. The J segment lost 2 bases and the V segment lost 4 bases, leaving 7 bases of the junction unmatched. The CDR3 region has the DNA TGTGCCAGTAGTACCAGGCTAGCGGGTACCTACAATGAGCAGTTCTTC. This encodes CASSTRLAGTYNEQFF. The variable domain in full, with the rest retrieved from reference TRBV19 and TRBJ2-1, is DGGITQSPKYLFRKEGQNVTLSCEQNLNHDAMYWYRQDPGQGLRLIYYSQIVNDFQKGDIAEGYSVSREKKESFPLTVTSAQKNPTAFYLCASSTRLAGTYNEQFFGPGTRLTVL.

The V and J genes are TRBV28 and TRBJ1-5; possibly TRBD1 for D (5 bases). Per germline, CDR1 MDHEN and CDR2 SYDVKM. The V and J ends lost 6 bases and 2 bases respectively, with 14 bases between them. The CDR3 contains 15 residues. The CDR3 nucleotides read TGTGCCAGCAGGGGGGAGGGAAGGGGCAATCAGCCCCAGCATTTT. This codes for CASRGEGRGNQPQHF.

This clone appeared once. The V and J genes are TRBV12-5 and TRBJ2-5, with 7 bases identical to TRBD2. Germline V gene sequence: CDR1 LGHNT, CDR2 FRNRAP. The V gene end was trimmed by 4 bases and the J gene end by 4 bases; junction bases not matched to a gene: 12. The CDR3 extends over 16 amino acids. This CDR3 reads CASGYPWGGRGETQYF. CDR3 nucleotide sequence: TGTGCTAGTGGTTACCCCTGGGGGGGACGGGGAGAGACCCAGTACTTC. Supplemented by reference TRBV12-5 and TRBJ2-5, the full variable domain reads DARVTQTPRHKVTEMGQEVTMRCQPILGHNTVFWYRQTMMQGLELLAYFRNRAPLDDSGMPKDRFSAEMPDATLATLKIQPSEPRDSAVYFCASGYPWGGRGETQYFGPGTRLLVL.

The chain couples TRBV10-3 to TRBJ2-3; 10 bases align to TRBD2. Trimming removed 1 base from V and 2 bases from J; junction bases left unmatched: 3. CDR3 size: 16 residues. Germline assignment: CDR1 ENHRY and CDR2 SYGVKD. CDR3 sequence reads: CAISELAGGNTDTQYF. For the CDR3, the DNA is TGTGCCATCAGTGAGTTAGCGGGGGGAAACACAGATACGCAGTATTTT.

This chain joins TRBV5-1 and TRBJ2-7; 8 bases are a match to TRBD2. The V gene's germline CDR1 is SGHRS and CDR2 YFSETQ. This CDR3 region has 15 residues. V dropped 1 base and J dropped 5; count of bases not matched to a gene: 8. CDR3 sequence (DNA): TGCGCCAGCAGCTTGCAGGTAGCGGGAACCCACGAGCAGTACTTC. As protein: CASSLQVAGTHEQYF. The whole variable domain, remainder taken from reference TRBV5-1 and TRBJ2-7, is KAGVTQTPRYLIKTRGQQVTLSCSPISGHRSVSWYQQTPGQGLQFLFEYFSETQRNKGNFPGRFSGRQFSNSRSEMNVSTLELGDSALYLCASSLQVAGTHEQYFGPGTRLTVT.

The chain uses TRBV28 and TRBJ2-2, with D possibly TRBD1 on 5 matching bases. Per the germline V gene, CDR1 is MDHEN and CDR2 is SYDVKM. The ends were cut back, 5 bases at V and 7 bases at J, with 8 bases in the middle. The length of the CDR3 is 12 residues. CDR3 region: CASSPGFGELFF. The CDR3 DNA reads TGTGCCAGCAGTCCAGGGTTCGGGGAGCTGTTTTTT.

J is TRBJ1-5 and V is TRBV4-1; TRBD1 agrees at 7 bases. CDR1 and CDR2 from the germline V gene are MGHRA and YSYEKL. Trimming at V came to 5 bases and at J to 4 bases, leaving 8 bases not matched to a gene. This CDR3 region has 15 residues. The CDR3 bases are TGCGCCAGCAGCAAGGCCGACAGGGAAAATCAGCCCCAGCATTTT. Translating gives CASSKADRENQPQHF.

V is TRBV19 and J is TRBJ2-5; 8 bases align to TRBD2. V shed 6 bases and J 9 bases; nucleotides not matched to a gene: 15. The CDR3 runs to 15 residues. Per germline, CDR1 LNHDA and CDR2 SQIVND (reference sequence). CDR3 region: CASSPTWGLGSAQYF. The CDR3, as DNA: TGTGCCAGTAGCCCGACCTGGGGACTAGGATCGGCCCAGTACTTC.

This rearrangement joins TRBV4-1 to TRBJ2-2, with D maybe TRBD2 (6 bases). The V and J ends lost 0 bases and 7 bases respectively, with 15 bases between them. The CDR3 consists of 16 residues. The V gene's germline CDR1 is MGHRA and CDR2 YSYEKL. CDR3 nucleotide sequence: TGCGCCAGCAGCCAAGATCTAACGGGGGAGTTCGGGGAGCTGTTTTTT. It yields the protein CASSQDLTGEFGELFF.

The chain has TRBV9 and TRBJ2-4; 16 bases agree with TRBD2. Germline V lookup: CDR1 SGDLS, CDR2 YYNGEE. Trimming cost V 3 bases and J 9 bases; bases outside gene matches: 6. CDR3 length equals 16 residues. CDR3 in DNA: TGTGCCAGCAGCGACGGGACTAGCGGGGGGGTGGGCATTCAGTACTTC. Protein sequence: CASSDGTSGGVGIQYF.

The chain links TRBV5-5 to TRBJ1-1; 11 bases fit TRBD1. With V trimmed by 3 bases and J by 4 bases, 8 bases remained unmatched. Germline V CDR1 and CDR2: SGHKS, YYEKEE (reference sequence). The CDR3 runs 16 residues. Here the CDR3 reads CASSYGQGARGTEAFF. The DNA of the CDR3 is TGTGCCAGCAGCTACGGACAGGGGGCGCGTGGCACTGAAGCTTTCTTT.

The chain links TRBV18 to TRBJ2-3; unclear D gene. V lost 3 bases to trimming and J lost 0 bases, with 10 bases between them. There are 15 residues in the CDR3. Germline assignment: CDR1 KGHSH and CDR2 LQKENI. The CDR3 is CASSPVTSSTDTQYF. In DNA, the CDR3 is TGTGCCAGCTCACCTGTAACATCTAGCACAGATACGCAGTATTTT.